This T cell receptor beta chain was observed in a study of blood T cell repertoires in COVID-19. The V gene lost 4 bases and the J gene lost 8 bases, with 12 bases spanning the gap. Germline values: CDR1 SQVTM, CDR2 ANQGSEA. The CDR3 loop spans 12 amino acids. Measured with immunoSEQ multiplex PCR; TCRdb has only the in-frame clones, and not every one. The sample has some 200,000 clones, approximately 87% seen once. Input material: peripheral blood. The J gene is TRBJ1-3, the V gene TRBV29-1; the D is unclear. This sequence originates from a man between 18 and 29 years old with active or convalescent COVID-19. The CDR3 is CSVGSGLDTIYF. Written as DNA, the CDR3 is TGCAGCGTTGGTTCGGGGTTGGACACCATATATTTT.